This record looks at one T cell receptor beta chain sequence and its context. This specimen belongs to a study of blood T cell repertoires in COVID-19. Study background: Both acute and convalescent COVID-19 samples were obtained from the United States, Italy and Spain. PBMCs, B-cell-depleted T cells, or T cells provided the cDNA or gDNA that made up the material.

The germline CDR1 and CDR2 sequences are SGHVS and FQNEAQ. V was clipped by 4 bases and J by 0 bases, with 9 bases between them. The CDR3 runs to 14 residues. As processed by the authors: Amplifying reference gene primers gave estimates of nucleated cell counts. The data were produced by immunoSEQ multiplex PCR, yet TCRdb's version contains in-frame clones alone and is incomplete. V and J calls and clone size are copied from that table; D and trimming were computed from the DNA. The sample has 300,000 or so clones; around nine tenths are singletons. The receptor comes from a man aged 45-65 years with active or convalescent COVID-19. This chain uses TRBV7-8 with TRBJ1-1, with D perhaps TRBD1 (5 bases). Sequencing was carried out using peripheral blood. In DNA form, the CDR3 reads TGTGCCAGCAGCTCACAGGCCCTGAACACTGAAGCTTTCTTT. It translates to CASSSQALNTEAFF.